This TCR beta chain was captured by sequencing in a study of monozygotic twins with inflammatory bowel disease. Study observations and caveats: The sharing of clonotypes with others was lower in IBD patients than in healthy twins, especially with disease activity.

Germline V gene lookup returns CDR1 LNHDA and CDR2 SQIVND (reference sequence). The CDR3 spans 13 residues. A word on this clonotype: Its antigen remains unknown.

For every sample, eight separate reactions were used to make cDNA. PCR of TCRalpha and TCRbeta cDNA was nested, with two rounds of 16 and 9 cycles. From its re-call of the 5' RACE reads, TCRdb lists each CDR3 protein once, without DNA. The sample is made up of more than 300,000 distinct CDR3 sequences, and the top ten hold around 2.6% of it. After skipping T cell sorting, the authors isolated total RNA from whole blood. The chain carries TRBV19 and TRBJ1-3. The clonotype was recovered from a human donor with ulcerative colitis or Crohn's disease, or a healthy co-twin of an affected twin (not recorded which). The sample consisted of blood. CDR3: CASRDVSGNTIYF.